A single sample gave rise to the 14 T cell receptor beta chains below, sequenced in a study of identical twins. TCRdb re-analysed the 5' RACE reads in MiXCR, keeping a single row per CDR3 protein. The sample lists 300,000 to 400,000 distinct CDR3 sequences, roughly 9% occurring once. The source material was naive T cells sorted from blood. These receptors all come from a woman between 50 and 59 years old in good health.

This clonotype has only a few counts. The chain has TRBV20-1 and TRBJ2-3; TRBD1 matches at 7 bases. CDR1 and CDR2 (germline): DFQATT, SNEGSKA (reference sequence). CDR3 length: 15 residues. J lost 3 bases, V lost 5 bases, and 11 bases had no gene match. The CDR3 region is CSAVPGRGWTDTQYF. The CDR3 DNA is TGCAGTGCTGTTCCGGGCAGGGGGTGGACAGATACGCAGTATTTT.

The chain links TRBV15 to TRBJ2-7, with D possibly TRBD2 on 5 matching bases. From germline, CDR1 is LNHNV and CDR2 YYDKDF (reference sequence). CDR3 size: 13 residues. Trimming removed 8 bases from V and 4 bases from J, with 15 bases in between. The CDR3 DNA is TGTGCCACCCCTGAGTGGGAGCCGTACGAGCAGTACGTC. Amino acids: CATPEWEPYEQYV.

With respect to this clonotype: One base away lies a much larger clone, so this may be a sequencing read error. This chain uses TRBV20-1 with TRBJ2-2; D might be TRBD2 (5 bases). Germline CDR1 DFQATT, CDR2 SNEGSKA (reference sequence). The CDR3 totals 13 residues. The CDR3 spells CSASEAMNGDLFF. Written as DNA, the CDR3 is TGCAGTGCTAGCGAGGCCATGAACGGGGATCTGTTTTTT.

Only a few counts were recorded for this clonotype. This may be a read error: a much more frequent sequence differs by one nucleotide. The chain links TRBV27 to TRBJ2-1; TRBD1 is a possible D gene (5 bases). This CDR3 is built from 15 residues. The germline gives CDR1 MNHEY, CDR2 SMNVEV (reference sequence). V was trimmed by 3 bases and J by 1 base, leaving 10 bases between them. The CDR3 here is CASSFREGSYNEQFF. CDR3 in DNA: TGTGCCAGCAGTTTCAGGGAAGGGTCCTACAATGAGCAGTTCTTC.

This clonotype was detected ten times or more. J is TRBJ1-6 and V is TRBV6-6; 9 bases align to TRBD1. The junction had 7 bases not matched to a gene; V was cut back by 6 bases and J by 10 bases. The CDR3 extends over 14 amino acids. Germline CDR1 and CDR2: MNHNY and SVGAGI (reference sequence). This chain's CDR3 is CASRTTGGGSPLHF. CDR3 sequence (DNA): TGTGCCAGCAGGACAACAGGGGGCGGATCACCCCTCCACTTT.

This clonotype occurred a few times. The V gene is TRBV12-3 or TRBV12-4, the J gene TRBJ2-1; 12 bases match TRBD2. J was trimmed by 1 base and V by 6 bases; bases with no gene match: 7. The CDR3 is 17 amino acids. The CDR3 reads CASRRLAGEKSYNEQFF. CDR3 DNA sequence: TGTGCCAGCAGAAGACTAGCGGGAGAAAAATCCTACAATGAGCAGTTCTTC.

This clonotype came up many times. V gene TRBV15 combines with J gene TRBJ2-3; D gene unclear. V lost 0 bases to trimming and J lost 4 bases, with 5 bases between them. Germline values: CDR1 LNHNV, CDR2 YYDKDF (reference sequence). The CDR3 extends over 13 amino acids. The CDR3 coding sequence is TGTGCCACCAGCAGAGATCCCCCAGATACGCAGTATTTT. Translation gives CATSRDPPDTQYF.

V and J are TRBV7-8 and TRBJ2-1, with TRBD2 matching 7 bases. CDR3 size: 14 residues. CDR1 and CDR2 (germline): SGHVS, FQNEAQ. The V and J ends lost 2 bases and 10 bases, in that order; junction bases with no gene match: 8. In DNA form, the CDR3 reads TGTGCCAGCAGCTTATCACTAGCGTCCGGGGAGCAGTTCTTC. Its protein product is CASSLSLASGEQFF.

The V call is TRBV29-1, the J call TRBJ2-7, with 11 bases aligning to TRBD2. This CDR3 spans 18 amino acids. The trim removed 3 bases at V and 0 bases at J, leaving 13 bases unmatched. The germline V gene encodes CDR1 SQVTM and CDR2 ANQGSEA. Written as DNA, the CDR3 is TGCAGCGTTGACGGTATTAGCGGGAGGGCCGTCGGCTCCTACGAGCAGTACTTC. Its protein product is CSVDGISGRAVGSYEQYF.

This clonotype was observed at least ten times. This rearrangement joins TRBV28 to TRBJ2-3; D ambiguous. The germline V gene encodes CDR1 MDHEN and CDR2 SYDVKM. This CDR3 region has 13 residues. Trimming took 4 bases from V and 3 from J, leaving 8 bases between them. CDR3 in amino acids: CASSSAATDTQYF. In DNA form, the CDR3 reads TGTGCCAGCAGTTCGGCAGCAACAGATACGCAGTATTTT.

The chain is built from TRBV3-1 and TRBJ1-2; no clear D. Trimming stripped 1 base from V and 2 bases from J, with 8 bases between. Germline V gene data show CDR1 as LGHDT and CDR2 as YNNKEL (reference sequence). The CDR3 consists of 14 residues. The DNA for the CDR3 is TGTGCCAGCAGCCAAGTGGGCAGCAACTATGGCTACACCTTC. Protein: CASSQVGSNYGYTF. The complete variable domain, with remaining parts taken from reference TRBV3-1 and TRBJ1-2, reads DTAVSQTPKYLVTQMGNDKSIKCEQNLGHDTMYWYKQDSKKFLKIMFSYNNKELIINETVPNRFSPKSPDKAHLNLHINSLELGDSAVYFCASSQVGSNYGYTFGSGTRLTVV.

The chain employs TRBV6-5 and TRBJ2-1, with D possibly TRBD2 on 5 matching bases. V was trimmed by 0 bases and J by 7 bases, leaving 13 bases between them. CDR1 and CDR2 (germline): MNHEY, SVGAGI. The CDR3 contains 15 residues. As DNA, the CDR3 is TGTGCCAGCAGTTACTCCCCCGGAGGCCGAAATGAGCAGTTCTTC. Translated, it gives CASSYSPGGRNEQFF.

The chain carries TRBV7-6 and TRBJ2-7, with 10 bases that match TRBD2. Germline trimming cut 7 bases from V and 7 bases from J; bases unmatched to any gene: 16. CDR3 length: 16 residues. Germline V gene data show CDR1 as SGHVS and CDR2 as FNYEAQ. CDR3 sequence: CASNPRAGGPFGEQYF. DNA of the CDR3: TGTGCCAGCAACCCTAGAGCGGGAGGGCCCTTCGGGGAGCAGTACTTC.

The CDR3 coding sequence is TGCGCCAGCAGCTTACAGGGGGACGCAGATACGCAGTATTTT. Translating it yields CASSLQGDADTQYF. This chain joins TRBV5-1 and TRBJ2-3, with TRBD1 identical over 8 bases. With V trimmed by 2 bases and J by 4 bases, 3 bases remained unmatched. There are 14 residues in the CDR3. Germline lookup yields CDR1 SGHRS and CDR2 YFSETQ.